This TCR beta chain was obtained from a study of T cell responses to AZD1222 COVID-19 vaccine. For the study at large: Pooling covered second doses at about 4 or about 12 weeks.

The germline CDR1 and CDR2 sequences are WSHSY and SAAADI. The V gene end was trimmed by 6 bases and the J gene end by 3 bases; junction bases not matched to a gene: 4. This CDR3 has 15 amino acids. This table comes from immunoSEQ multiplex PCR, and its TCRdb copy is limited to in-frame clones, with some not included. The sample has roughly 130,000 clones, about 85% seen once; the top ten hold over 1.2%. Notes on this clone: Its antigen is still unknown.

Overall study results and limits: The study identified only five or six AZD1222 recipients as seropositive at baseline. With dominance at 160-218 and 743-854, vaccine-associated CD4 TCRs spanned spike. Females outnumbered males among donors, who were mostly white British; clonal diversity was possibly underestimated.

The sample in question was peripheral blood, obtained on day 0 of AZD1222 vaccination. The TCR was taken from an adult in good health. This chain uses TRBV10-2 with TRBJ2-5; TRBD2 agrees at 13 bases. Here the CDR3 DNA reads TGCGCCAGCAGGGGACTAGCGGGGACTAAAGAGACCCAGTACTTC. As protein: CASRGLAGTKETQYF.